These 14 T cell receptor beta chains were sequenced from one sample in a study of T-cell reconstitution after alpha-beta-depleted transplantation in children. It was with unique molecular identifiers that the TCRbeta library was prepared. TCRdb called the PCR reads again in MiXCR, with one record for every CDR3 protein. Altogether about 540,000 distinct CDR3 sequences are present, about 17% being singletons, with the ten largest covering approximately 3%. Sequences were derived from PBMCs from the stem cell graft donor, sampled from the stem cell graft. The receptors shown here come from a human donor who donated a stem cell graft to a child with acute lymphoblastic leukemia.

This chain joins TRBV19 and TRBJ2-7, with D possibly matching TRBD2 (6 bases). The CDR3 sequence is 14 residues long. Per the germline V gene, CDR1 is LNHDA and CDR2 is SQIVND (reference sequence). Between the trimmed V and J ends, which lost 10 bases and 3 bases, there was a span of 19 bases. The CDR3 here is CATSFGTGDYEQYF. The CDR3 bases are TGTGCCACCTCATTTGGGACGGGGGACTACGAGCAGTACTTC.

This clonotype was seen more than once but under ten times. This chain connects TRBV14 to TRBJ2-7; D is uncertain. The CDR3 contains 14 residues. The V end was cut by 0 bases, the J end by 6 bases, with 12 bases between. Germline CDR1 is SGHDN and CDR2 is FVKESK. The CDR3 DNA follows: TGTGCCAGCAGCCAAGATTTTATATTGGGCGAGCAGTACTTC. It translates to CASSQDFILGEQYF.

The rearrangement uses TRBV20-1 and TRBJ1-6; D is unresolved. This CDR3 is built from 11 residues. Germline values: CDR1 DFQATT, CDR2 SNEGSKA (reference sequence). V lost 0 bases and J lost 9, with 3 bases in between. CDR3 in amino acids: CSAREVSPLHF. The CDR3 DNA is TGCAGTGCTAGAGAGGTTTCACCCCTCCACTTT.

The CDR3: CASRHRDLYGYTF. CDR3 bases: TGTGCCAGCAGGCATCGGGACTTGTATGGCTACACCTTC. The chain employs TRBV12-3 or TRBV12-4 and TRBJ1-2; D may be TRBD1 (5 bases). The CDR3 length is 13 residues. The ends were cut back, 6 bases at V and 5 bases at J, with 13 bases in the middle.

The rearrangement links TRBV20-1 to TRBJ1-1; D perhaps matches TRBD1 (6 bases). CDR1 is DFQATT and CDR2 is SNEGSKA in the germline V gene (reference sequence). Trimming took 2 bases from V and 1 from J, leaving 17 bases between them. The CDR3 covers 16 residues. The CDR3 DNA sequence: TGCAGTGCTAGACCCGCCAGGGGAAGTTGGAACACTGAAGCTTTCTTT. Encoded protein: CSARPARGSWNTEAFF.

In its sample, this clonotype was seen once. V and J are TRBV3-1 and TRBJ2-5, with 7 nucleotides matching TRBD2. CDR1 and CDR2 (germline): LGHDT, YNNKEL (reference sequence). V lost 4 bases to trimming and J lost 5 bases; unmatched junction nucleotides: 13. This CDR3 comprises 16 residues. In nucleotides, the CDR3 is TGTGCCAGCAGCCCCCCTCCGGGAGGCTCCAGGGAGACCCAGTACTTC. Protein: CASSPPPGGSRETQYF.

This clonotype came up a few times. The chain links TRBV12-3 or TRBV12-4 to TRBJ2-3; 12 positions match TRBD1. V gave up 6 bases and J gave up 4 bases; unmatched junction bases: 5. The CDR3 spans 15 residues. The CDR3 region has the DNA TGTGCCAGCAGCCGGGGACAGGGGGCGTCAGATACGCAGTATTTT. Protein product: CASSRGQGASDTQYF.

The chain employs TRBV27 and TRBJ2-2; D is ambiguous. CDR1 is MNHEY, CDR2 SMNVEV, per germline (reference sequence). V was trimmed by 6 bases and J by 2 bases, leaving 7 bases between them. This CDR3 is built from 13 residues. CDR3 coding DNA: TGTGCCAGCAGGGAGTTTAACACCGGGGAGCTGTTTTTT. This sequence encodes CASREFNTGELFF.

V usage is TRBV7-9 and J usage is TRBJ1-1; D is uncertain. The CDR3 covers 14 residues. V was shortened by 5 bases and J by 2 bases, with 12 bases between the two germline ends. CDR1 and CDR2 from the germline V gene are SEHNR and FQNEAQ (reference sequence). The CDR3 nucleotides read TGTGCCAGCAGCCCTATGGGGTCTAACACTGAAGCTTTCTTT. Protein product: CASSPMGSNTEAFF.

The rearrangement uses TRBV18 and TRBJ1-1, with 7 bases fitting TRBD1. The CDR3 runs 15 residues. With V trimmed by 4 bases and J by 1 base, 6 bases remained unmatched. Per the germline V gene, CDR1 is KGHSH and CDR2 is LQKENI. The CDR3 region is CASSLIDRENTEAFF. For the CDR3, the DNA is TGTGCCAGCTCACTGATTGACAGGGAGAACACTGAAGCTTTCTTT.

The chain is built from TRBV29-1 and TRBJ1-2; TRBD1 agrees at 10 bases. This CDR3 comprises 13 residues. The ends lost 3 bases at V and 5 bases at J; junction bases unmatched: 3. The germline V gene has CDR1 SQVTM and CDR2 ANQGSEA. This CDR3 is CSVEGQGMYGYTF. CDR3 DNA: TGCAGCGTTGAGGGACAGGGGATGTATGGCTACACCTTC.

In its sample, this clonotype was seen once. CDR3 region: CASSVRDRVPYEQYF. Here the CDR3 DNA reads TGTGCCAGTAGTGTCCGGGACAGGGTACCCTACGAGCAGTACTTC. The chain carries TRBV19 and TRBJ2-7; 9 positions agree with TRBD1. Trimming cost V 5 bases and J 2 bases; bases outside gene matches: 7. The germline gives CDR1 LNHDA, CDR2 SQIVND (reference sequence). The CDR3 extends over 15 amino acids.

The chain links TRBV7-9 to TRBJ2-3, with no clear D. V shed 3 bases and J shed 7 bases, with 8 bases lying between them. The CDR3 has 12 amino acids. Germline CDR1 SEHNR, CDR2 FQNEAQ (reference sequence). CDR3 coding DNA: TGTGCCAGCAGCTTCCCGGCCAATACGCAGTATTTT. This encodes CASSFPANTQYF.

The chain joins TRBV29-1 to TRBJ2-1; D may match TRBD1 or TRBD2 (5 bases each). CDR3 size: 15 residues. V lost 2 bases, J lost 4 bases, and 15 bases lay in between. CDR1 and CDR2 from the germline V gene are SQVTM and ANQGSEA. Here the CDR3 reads CSVERGRPLYNEQFF. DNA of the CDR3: TGCAGCGTTGAAAGGGGACGGCCCTTATACAATGAGCAGTTCTTC.